This T cell receptor (beta chain) was profiled in a study of CD8 T cells in ankylosing spondylitis. Notes on the study in general: Clones linked to disease were reported to show significant enrichment in matched ankylosing spondylitis synovial fluid.

This clonotype has more than one count but fewer than ten. Its antigen is as yet unknown. This CDR3 is built from 16 residues. Germline CDR1 is DFQATT and CDR2 is SNEGSKA (reference sequence). The V and J ends lost 3 bases and 1 base respectively, with 16 bases between them. MiXCR, applied by TCRdb to the 5' RACE reads, yields one record per CDR3 protein. The table has about 130,000 distinct CDR3 sequences, around 6.6% seen once. Sequenced: blood, either unsorted or a sorted T cell fraction (not recorded which). The clonotype comes from a female donor with ankylosing spondylitis or in good health (not recorded which). This chain joins TRBV20-1 and TRBJ2-1; tentative D call: TRBD1 (6 bases). Written as DNA, the CDR3 is TGCAGTGCTAGGGATAACAGGGTGCGTTCCTACAATGAGCAGTTCTTC. Translated, it gives CSARDNRVRSYNEQFF.